Described below is a single T cell receptor beta chain sequence and its context. This specimen belongs to a study of blood T cell repertoires in COVID-19. Across the whole study: Samples of COVID-19 (acute and convalescent) were obtained from the United States, Italy and Spain. Nucleic acid was either cDNA or gDNA, and it came from T cells, B-cell-depleted T cells, or PBMCs.

This CDR3 spans 13 amino acids. Germline loops: CDR1 MNHEY, CDR2 SVGEGT. Trimming left V 4 bases short and J 2 bases short, with 6 bases between. Per the original methods: It was from reference gene primer amplification that nucleated cell counts were estimated. Clones were sequenced by immunoSEQ multiplex PCR, and TCRdb holds only the in-frame ones, with some missing. For V, J and clone size, that table is used; D and trimming come from the DNA. The sample holds fewer than 40,000 clones, approximately 85% seen once. The origin of this receptor is an older man with acute or convalescent COVID-19. The chain employs TRBV6-2 or TRBV6-3 and TRBJ1-3; possible D gene TRBD1, 6 bases. Sample: peripheral blood. The CDR3 sequence is CASSSGAGNTIYF. CDR3 nucleotide sequence: TGTGCCAGCAGTTCAGGGGCTGGAAACACCATATATTTT.